Detailed here is one T cell receptor (beta chain). There is no known antigen for this receptor. It has no much larger one-base neighbor in the sample; base qualities were not kept. Libraries came from PCR. Reads for this sample came from an Illumina HiSeq 4000. High-throughput sequencing was used to profile the TCR beta-chain CDR3 region of every patient. From the authors' description of their analysis: A classifier to discriminate distant-metastatic papillary thyroid cancer patients was built from CDR3 differences across clinicopathological groups. The Shannon index was used to measure repertoire diversity, and the Morisita-Horn index was used to measure how similar tumor and blood repertoires were. The public reads were reprocessed in TCRdb via fastp at Q25 and MiXCR, keeping in-frame beta chains. The V and J calls shown here were made by TCRdb, not taken from the authors' results. This sample comprises 25,000 to 35,000 clones, 16% of them detected only once. The ten largest clones add up to 4% to 5.5% of the sample.

None of the patients had been given any treatment before thyroid surgery. Patient clinical samples collected from 2012 to 2018 were retrospectively analysed using T-cell receptor beta sequencing. These data are taken from a study of metastatic and nonmetastatic thyroid tumors (TCRdb year 2020). Background on the whole study: The researchers compared repertoires between peripheral blood samples and tumor or nodule tissue samples from patients with malignant or benign thyroid disease. Findings and caveats that apply to the study as a whole: In both blood and tumor samples, TCR beta diversity was reported to be significantly higher in malignant tumors than in benign nodules.

The clonotype was recovered from a female donor with papillary thyroid cancer or a benign thyroid nodule (not recorded which). Some clones in this sample may be carry-over from other donors' samples. Sequenced sample: blood.

The sequenced DNA is TGTGCCAGCAGTTTATCGGGGCTGACCTACGAGCAGTACTTC. The resulting protein is CASSLSGLTYEQYF. Recombination connected TRBV12-3 or TRBV12-4 to TRBJ2-7; the D match is possibly TRBD1 or TRBD2, with 5 bases aligned in each. CDR3 length: 14 amino acids, cysteine to phenylalanine. The entry retains the CDR3 DNA only, 42 bases that are in frame from base 1. V lost 2 bases and J lost 2 bases; the stretch between them is 10 bases long.